The clone carrying this T cell receptor beta chain was found a few times. V was shortened by 6 bases and J by 3 bases, with 6 bases between the two germline ends. Germline V CDR1 and CDR2: MDHEN, SYDVKM. The CDR3 is 11 residues long. The data originate from a study of T cells in Graves' hyperthyroidism and ophthalmopathy. TCR beta CDR3 regions were amplified from RNA. HTBI primers were employed in a first-round RT-PCR of the TCR CDR3. Via MiXCR, TCRdb re-called the multiplex PCR reads, giving one row per CDR3 protein. The sample carries about 400,000 distinct CDR3 sequences, roughly 25% recorded once. The specimen was blood. The rearrangement links TRBV28 to TRBJ2-7; D gene unclear. The receptor was isolated from a man aged 50 to 59 with Graves' hyperthyroidism. The CDR3 loop reads CASRGNYEQYF. CDR3 nucleotide sequence: TGTGCCAGCAGGGGGAACTACGAGCAGTACTTC.